These T cell receptor beta chains were read from a single sample in a study of breast tumors, draining lymph nodes, adjacent tissues. TCRdb reanalysed the multiplex PCR reads using MiXCR and keeps one entry per CDR3 protein. The sample includes about 140,000 distinct CDR3 sequences, roughly 33% of them seen just once. Sequenced input: axillary lymph node tissue. The receptors were gathered from a female donor with breast cancer. Some clones in this sample may be carry-over from other donors' samples. CDR3s include the opening cysteine and the closing phenylalanine or tryptophan. A D gene is named only where the DNA matches it firmly. Rows give clone size only sometimes, using once, few, many, or a class for an expanded clone.

TRBD2	TRBV6-4	-	TRBJ2-1	CASIQAGAGEAYNEQFF	TGTGCCAGCATTCAAGCAGGAGCGGGGGAGGCATACAATGAGCAGTTCTTC
-	TRBV12-3/TRBV12-4	-	TRBJ2-1	CASRKMGGGRSYNEQFF	TGTGCCAGCAGAAAAATGGGAGGGGGGAGGTCCTACAATGAGCAGTTCTTC
TRBD2	TRBV6-6	few	TRBJ2-1	CASSHDFRGAYNEQFF	TGTGCCAGCAGTCACGACTTTCGGGGGGCCTACAATGAGCAGTTCTTC
TRBD1	TRBV5-1	many	TRBJ2-7	CASSRTGDEQYF	TGCGCCAGCAGCCGGACAGGGGACGAGCAGTACTTC
TRBD1	TRBV20-1	many	TRBJ1-2	CSARTPGQGSGYTF	TGCAGTGCTAGAACTCCGGGACAGGGGTCCGGCTACACCTTC
TRBD2	TRBV18	many	TRBJ2-3	CASSPYASGDTQYF	TGTGCCAGCTCACCATACGCTAGCGGGGATACGCAGTATTTT
TRBD2	TRBV30	many	TRBJ2-3	CATRLAFKDTQYF	TGTGCCACCCGACTAGCCTTCAAGGATACGCAGTATTTT
TRBD1	TRBV3-1	many	TRBJ1-3	CASSLEGAGGNTIYF	TGTGCCAGCAGTTTGGAGGGGGCTGGGGGAAACACCATATATTTT
-	TRBV15	many	TRBJ1-5	CATSRKSFVNQPQHF	TGTGCCACCAGCAGAAAGAGTTTTGTCAATCAGCCCCAGCATTTT
TRBD1	TRBV2	many	TRBJ2-2	CASKIQGDTGELFF	TGTGCCAGCAAAATTCAGGGGGACACCGGGGAGCTGTTTTTT
TRBD2	TRBV7-2	many	TRBJ2-1	CASSLALAGGQSEQFF	TGTGCCAGCAGCTTAGCCTTAGCGGGGGGTCAGTCGGAGCAGTTCTTC
-	TRBV19	many	TRBJ1-5	CASSIPSRGRNQPQHF	TGTGCCAGTAGTATACCCTCCAGGGGCCGCAATCAGCCCCAGCATTTT